This T cell receptor beta chain was captured in a study of CXCR3-negative and CXCR3-positive naive CD8 T cells. The TRB libraries of cDNA were built by UMI-labeled 5' RACE. TCRdb derives one entry per CDR3 protein from the 5' RACE reads, leaving out DNA. This table lists about 56,000 distinct CDR3 sequences. This CDR3 is built from 15 residues. Germline values: CDR1 SGDLS, CDR2 YYNGEE. The receptor was derived from a human donor in good health. Some clones in this sample may be carry-over from other donors' samples. The rearrangement joins TRBV9 to TRBJ2-7; TCRdb outputs TRBD1, but without DNA this stays unchecked. Sequenced: memory CD8+ T cells from blood. CDR3 residues: CASSVARDNTYEQYF. Based on the CDR3 plus reference TRBV9 and TRBJ2-7, the full variable domain is DSGVTQTPKHLITATGQRVTLRCSPRSGDLSVYWYQQSLDQGLQFLIQYYNGEERAKGNILERFSAQQFPDLHSELNLSSLELGDSALYFCASSVARDNTYEQYFGPGTRLTVT.